This T cell receptor (beta chain) originates from a study of early T cells in non-severe SARS-CoV-2 infection. About the research overall: Sequencing input comprised bulk RNA from unsorted whole blood; chain pairing was not available.

This clonotype was seen repeatedly, ten times or more. The target antigen is unknown. Broader study findings: Database matching using VDJdb favored anti-spike CD8 responses, with private and CD4 specificities left missing.

CDR3 size: 16 residues. Per the germline V gene, CDR1 is KGHSH and CDR2 is LQKENI. V lost 4 bases and J 0 bases, leaving 13 bases between the germline ends. Separate cDNA molecules each had unique molecular identifiers attached to them. TCRdb redid the calling of the 5' RACE reads with MiXCR, one entry per CDR3 protein. The sample lists about 48,000 distinct CDR3 sequences; around 14% were seen once. This chain joins TRBV18 and TRBJ1-5; D is possibly TRBD1 (5 bases). This TCR came from an adult who was a healthcare worker with PCR-confirmed SARS-CoV-2 infection or an uninfected control (not recorded which). The material sequenced was whole blood. CDR3: CASSLAGTDSNQPQHF. DNA for the CDR3: TGTGCCAGCTCACTCGCCGGGACGGATAGCAATCAGCCCCAGCATTTT.